Shown below are 27 T cell receptor beta chains from a single sample sequenced in a study of beta chain features in type 1 diabetes. All of the isolated RNA was reverse transcribed, so expressed TCRB transcripts were sequenced. Using immunoSEQ multiplex PCR, the repertoire was profiled, and TCRdb retains in-frame clones only, with some absent. The table records roughly 140,000 clones, 6% to 7.5% of them present only once. The sequenced material came from central memory CD4+ T cells from blood. The receptors were gathered from a woman in her twenties or thirties in good health.

The rearrangement joins TRBV5-1 to TRBJ2-3; 10 positions agree with TRBD1. Germline V lookup: CDR1 SGHRS, CDR2 YFSETQ. This CDR3 region has 14 residues. The junction had 2 bases not matched to a gene; V was cut back by 4 bases and J by 3 bases. CDR3 residues: CASSPGQGTDTQYF. In nucleotides, the CDR3 is TGCGCCAGCAGCCCGGGACAGGGGACAGATACGCAGTATTTT.

The V call is TRBV5-4, the J call TRBJ1-2; 8 bases line up with TRBD1. Trimming cost V 4 bases and J 4 bases; bases outside gene matches: 9. The CDR3 sequence is 15 residues long. CDR1 SGHNT and CDR2 YYREEE come from the germline V gene (reference sequence). CDR3 in DNA: TGTGCCAGCAGCCAAGATTTCAGGGGGCTCTATGGCTACACCTTC. Protein product: CASSQDFRGLYGYTF.

This chain links TRBV5-4 with TRBJ2-3; 7 bases are shared with TRBD2. The CDR3 contains 16 residues. The junction had 11 bases not matched to a gene; V was cut back by 2 bases and J by 5 bases. Germline V CDR1 and CDR2: SGHNT, YYREEE (reference sequence). DNA of the CDR3: TGTGCCAGCAGCTTAGGTCTAGCGGAGGAGGGAGATACGCAGTATTTT. Translated, it gives CASSLGLAEEGDTQYF.

This clone occurred many times. This chain links TRBV5-4 with TRBJ2-7; 9 bases align to TRBD1. This CDR3 is built from 14 residues. V lost 7 bases, J lost 5 bases, and 10 bases stayed unmatched. Germline values: CDR1 SGHNT, CDR2 YYREEE (reference sequence). CDR3 in DNA: TGTGCCAGCCCCGACCCGGGACAGGGCGACGAGCAGTACTTC. It translates to CASPDPGQGDEQYF.

The chain recombines TRBV5-4 with TRBJ2-2, with TRBD1 matching 8 bases. Germline-derived CDR1 and CDR2 are SGHNT and YYREEE (reference sequence). V gave up 0 bases and J gave up 7 bases; unmatched junction bases: 5. The CDR3 is made up of 15 amino acids. The CDR3 nucleotides are TGTGCCAGCAGCTTGGCGGACAGGGCCGTCGGGGAGCTGTTTTTT. It is translated as CASSLADRAVGELFF.

This rearrangement joins TRBV5-6 to TRBJ2-7; 13 bases are shared with TRBD2. The CDR3 loop spans 16 amino acids. With V trimmed by 4 bases and J by 1 base, 5 bases remained unmatched. The germline V gene has CDR1 SGHDT and CDR2 YYEEEE. CDR3 residues: CASSPTSGRTSYEQYF. The CDR3 DNA follows: TGTGCCAGCAGCCCGACTAGCGGGAGGACTTCCTACGAGCAGTACTTC.

This clone has at least ten counts. J is TRBJ2-3 and V is TRBV25-1; unclear D gene. The CDR3 has 11 residues. Germline-derived CDR1 and CDR2 are MGHDK and SYGVNS. V shed 3 bases and J shed 6 bases, with 4 bases lying between them. CDR3 in DNA: TGTGCCAGCAGTGATGCGGATACGCAGTATTTT. Residues: CASSDADTQYF.

This clone has more than one count but fewer than ten. The chain couples TRBV6-5 to TRBJ1-1; unclear D gene. The CDR3 spans 13 residues. Trimming removed 5 bases at V and 5 bases at J, with 12 bases between. From germline, CDR1 is MNHEY and CDR2 SVGAGI. CDR3 sequence reads: CASSVRGETEAFF. The DNA for the CDR3 is TGTGCCAGCAGTGTACGCGGAGAAACTGAAGCTTTCTTT.

V and J are TRBV4-3 and TRBJ2-1, with 10 bases fitting TRBD2. This CDR3 has 17 residues. Trimming took 4 bases from V and 4 from J; bases not matched to a gene: 10. The germline V gene has CDR1 LGHNA and CDR2 YSLEER. This CDR3 reads CASSRVPGTSDYNEQFF. For the CDR3, the DNA is TGCGCCAGCAGCCGAGTCCCCGGGACTAGCGATTACAATGAGCAGTTCTTC.

In this sample, this clone turned up a few times. The chain employs TRBV4-1 and TRBJ1-1, with 9 bases fitting TRBD1. CDR3 length equals 16 residues. Germline CDR1 and CDR2: MGHRA and YSYEKL. Losses at the gene ends were 4 bases for V and 0 bases for J; bases not matched to a gene: 6. CDR3 protein: CASSRGQGLMNTEAFF. The CDR3 nucleotides read TGCGCCAGCAGCCGGGGACAGGGCCTCATGAACACTGAAGCTTTCTTT.

This chain links TRBV19 with TRBJ2-7; D is unclear. CDR3 length equals 15 residues. V was clipped by 2 bases and J by 2 bases, with 13 bases between them. CDR1 and CDR2 (germline): LNHDA, SQIVND (reference sequence). CDR3 DNA: TGTGCCAGTAGTATATCGATTCTGAGCACCTACGAGCAGTACTTC. Translating it yields CASSISILSTYEQYF. The complete variable domain, with remaining parts taken from reference TRBV19 and TRBJ2-7, reads DGGITQSPKYLFRKEGQNVTLSCEQNLNHDAMYWYRQDPGQGLRLIYYSQIVNDFQKGDIAEGYSVSREKKESFPLTVTSAQKNPTAFYLCASSISILSTYEQYFGPGTRLTVT.

This chain joins TRBV6-5 and TRBJ1-5, with 8 bases aligning to TRBD1. This CDR3 has 14 amino acids. V dropped 6 bases and J dropped 5; count of bases not matched to a gene: 6. Germline V CDR1 and CDR2: MNHEY, SVGAGI. The CDR3 nucleotides read TGTGCCAGCAGCCGGACAGGGTATGATCAGCCCCAGCATTTT. It yields the protein CASSRTGYDQPQHF.

This clone was seen more than once but under ten times. Other DNA sequences in the same sample also yield this CDR3. The chain employs TRBV7-2 and TRBJ2-7, with TRBD2 identical over 13 bases. Germline values: CDR1 SGHTA, CDR2 FQGNSA. The CDR3 has 15 amino acids. J was trimmed by 3 bases and V by 5 bases; bases with no gene match: 4. The DNA for the CDR3 is TGTGCCAGCAGCCTGGGACTAGCGGGAAGCTACGAGCAGTACTTC. Protein sequence: CASSLGLAGSYEQYF. Drawing the rest from reference TRBV7-2 and TRBJ2-7, the complete variable domain is GAGVSQSPSNKVTEKGKDVELRCDPISGHTALYWYRQSLGQGLEFLIYFQGNSAPDKSGLPSDRFSAERTGGSVSTLTIQRTQQEDSAVYLCASSLGLAGSYEQYFGPGTRLTVT.

In the case of this clone: This sample includes further DNA sequences coding for the same CDR3. The chain couples TRBV7-2 to TRBJ2-7; TRBD1 matches at 8 bases. With V trimmed by 6 bases and J by 0 bases, 4 bases remained unmatched. The CDR3 has 14 amino acids. CDR1 and CDR2 (germline): SGHTA, FQGNSA. CDR3 DNA sequence: TGTGCCAGCAGTCCGGGACAGGCCTCCTACGAGCAGTACTTC. Protein: CASSPGQASYEQYF.

J is TRBJ2-1 and V is TRBV7-3; TRBD2 matches 10 bases. Per the germline V gene, CDR1 is SGHTA and CDR2 is FQGTGA. CDR3 length: 14 amino acids. After removal of 5 bases from V and 8 bases from J, the junction contained 6 bases not matched to a gene. Written as DNA, the CDR3 is TGTGCCAGCAGCCCCTCTAGCGGGAGCTATGAGCAGTTCTTC. Translation gives CASSPSSGSYEQFF.

This clone was observed at least ten times. The chain carries TRBV7-2 and TRBJ2-7; D perhaps matches TRBD1 (6 bases). The CDR3 loop spans 12 amino acids. Per germline, CDR1 SGHTA and CDR2 FQGNSA. V was shortened by 5 bases and J by 4 bases, with 9 bases between the two germline ends. The CDR3 is CASSLTGYEQYF. Written as DNA, the CDR3 is TGTGCCAGCAGCCTAACAGGGTACGAGCAGTACTTC.

The chain uses TRBV29-1 and TRBJ2-5, with D perhaps matching TRBD1 (5 bases). V lost 7 bases to trimming and J lost 4 bases, with 22 bases between them. The CDR3 covers 15 residues. Germline loops: CDR1 SQVTM, CDR2 ANQGSEA. In DNA, the CDR3 is TGCAGCGCCTTGGGTGGGCAGGGATGGGTAGAGACCCAGTACTTC. Protein sequence: CSALGGQGWVETQYF.

The chain is built from TRBV19 and TRBJ2-3; 10 nucleotides match TRBD2. The CDR3 covers 16 residues. From germline, CDR1 is LNHDA and CDR2 SQIVND (reference sequence). Trimming cost V 4 bases and J 2 bases; bases outside gene matches: 6. The CDR3 region has the DNA TGTGCCAGTAGTACGGGGACTAGCGTACTCACAGATACGCAGTATTTT. Its translation: CASSTGTSVLTDTQYF.

This clone was seen ten or more times. The chain uses TRBV14 and TRBJ2-7; D is ambiguous. Trimming pared 2 bases from V and 0 bases from J, leaving 14 bases between. Germline V lookup: CDR1 SGHDN, CDR2 FVKESK. The CDR3 totals 16 residues. Here the CDR3 reads CASSQLHWSSSYEQYF. CDR3 DNA sequence: TGTGCCAGCAGCCAACTCCATTGGTCGAGCTCCTACGAGCAGTACTTC.

This clone occurred a few times. The chain couples TRBV6-1 to TRBJ1-5; 9 positions agree with TRBD1. J lost 2 bases, V lost 3 bases, and 2 bases had no gene match. The CDR3 is 15 residues long. Germline CDR1 MNHNS, CDR2 SASEGT. CDR3 coding DNA: TGTGCCAGCAGTGATGACAGGGGGGGCAATCAGCCCCAGCATTTT. This sequence encodes CASSDDRGGNQPQHF.

Notes on this clone: This sample includes further DNA sequences coding for the same CDR3. This chain's CDR3 is CASSLSLAGGGEQYF. DNA for the CDR3: TGCGCCAGCAGCTTGTCATTAGCGGGAGGAGGCGAGCAGTACTTC. The chain employs TRBV5-1 and TRBJ2-7, with TRBD2 identical over 10 bases. The germline V gene encodes CDR1 SGHRS and CDR2 YFSETQ. With 1 base clipped from V and 6 bases from J, the junction kept 7 bases outside the gene matches. The CDR3 contains 15 residues.

This clone was counted a few times. CDR3 nucleotides: TGTGCCAGCAGCCTTTGGACAGGGAACACCGGGGAGCTGTTTTTT. Translating it yields CASSLWTGNTGELFF. The rearrangement joins TRBV4-2 to TRBJ2-2, with TRBD1 matching over 7 bases. Losses at the gene ends were 4 bases for V and 1 base for J; bases not matched to a gene: 3. The length of the CDR3 is 15 residues. CDR1 is LGHNA and CDR2 is YNFKEQ in the germline V gene.

CDR3 residues: CASMPGQFYGYTF. CDR3 sequence (DNA): TGTGCCAGCATGCCGGGACAGTTCTATGGCTACACCTTC. The chain combines TRBV2 with TRBJ1-2, with 7 bases identical to TRBD1. Looked up from germline, CDR1 is SNHLY and CDR2 is FYNNEI. The CDR3 contains 13 residues. V was pared by 7 bases and J by 4 bases, with 6 bases of the junction left unmatched. The full variable domain, with the rest looked up from reference TRBV2 and TRBJ1-2, is EPEVTQTPSHQVTQMGQEVILRCVPISNHLYFYWYRQILGQKVEFLVSFYNNEISEKSEIFDDQFSVERPDGSNFTLKIRSTKLEDSAMYFCASMPGQFYGYTFGSGTRLTVV.

V gene TRBV19 combines with J gene TRBJ2-3; D gene unclear. In germline, CDR1 is LNHDA, CDR2 SQIVND (reference sequence). This CDR3 spans 13 amino acids. Deletions cut 3 bases from V and 5 bases from J, with 9 bases between. The CDR3 protein is CASSMMEIDTQYF. The CDR3 coding sequence is TGTGCCAGTAGTATGATGGAGATAGATACGCAGTATTTT.

This clone was detected only a few times. The chain recombines TRBV15 with TRBJ1-2; no definite D call. Germline V lookup: CDR1 LNHNV, CDR2 YYDKDF (reference sequence). The CDR3 extends over 12 amino acids. The ends were cut back, 0 bases at V and 5 bases at J, with 4 bases in the middle. The CDR3 reads CATSRDLYGYTF. CDR3 coding DNA: TGTGCCACCAGCAGAGATCTGTATGGCTACACCTTC.

This clone has a handful of counts. This rearrangement joins TRBV7-8 to TRBJ2-4; D uncertain. The CDR3 spans 15 residues. Germline V gene lookup returns CDR1 SGHVS and CDR2 FQNEAQ. V gave up 1 base and J gave up 0 bases, with 7 bases separating them. In DNA form, the CDR3 reads TGTGCCAGCAGCTTAGACGGGTTAGCCAAAAACATTCAGTACTTC. This codes for CASSLDGLAKNIQYF.

The chain's CDR3 is CASSPGDRVYGYTF. In DNA form, the CDR3 reads TGTGCCAGCTCACCAGGAGACAGGGTCTATGGCTACACCTTC. This chain joins TRBV18 and TRBJ1-2; 7 bases agree with TRBD1. Per the germline V gene, CDR1 is KGHSH and CDR2 is LQKENI. The CDR3 spans 14 residues. V gave up 2 bases and J gave up 4 bases; unmatched junction bases: 4.